These 22 T cell receptor beta chains were all obtained from the same sample, sequenced in a study of cytomegalovirus exposure and HLA in healthy donors. The PCR had 60 Vbeta and 13 Jbeta primers. TCRdb's table, derived via immunoSEQ multiplex PCR, lists solely in-frame clones and lacks some. The table shows some 98,000 clones, with approximately 80% occurring only once. Material for sequencing was PBMCs. These receptors all come from a female donor in good health and CMV-seropositive.

V usage is TRBV5-1 and J usage is TRBJ2-2; TRBD2 is a possible D gene (6 bases). Per the germline V gene, CDR1 is SGHRS and CDR2 is YFSETQ. V shed 4 bases and J shed 5 bases, with 12 bases lying between them. CDR3 length: 14 residues. CDR3 DNA sequence: TGCGCCAGCAGCGCCGGGACTCAAACCGGGGAGCTGTTTTTT. Translation gives CASSAGTQTGELFF.

The chain combines TRBV19 with TRBJ2-7, with TRBD1 identical over 7 bases. Germline V gene data show CDR1 as LNHDA and CDR2 as SQIVND (reference sequence). Trimming cost V 7 bases and J 2 bases; bases outside gene matches: 8. The CDR3 extends over 14 amino acids. This CDR3 reads CASTATGSPYEQYF. Written as DNA, the CDR3 is TGTGCCAGTACCGCGACAGGGTCCCCCTACGAGCAGTACTTC.

The V call is TRBV7-6, the J call TRBJ2-7; a weak D match, TRBD2 (5 bases). The CDR3 sequence is 15 residues long. V lost 1 base, J lost 5 bases, and 15 bases lay in between. Germline V CDR1 and CDR2: SGHVS, FNYEAQ. The CDR3 loop reads CASSLELREFDEQYF. The CDR3 DNA follows: TGTGCCAGCAGCTTAGAGTTGAGGGAATTCGACGAGCAGTACTTC.

The chain couples TRBV7-9 to TRBJ2-1, with 11 positions matching TRBD2. Trimming took 2 bases from V and 10 from J; bases not matched to a gene: 4. The CDR3 totals 14 residues. CDR1 and CDR2 (germline): SEHNR, FQNEAQ (reference sequence). The CDR3 coding sequence is TGTGCCAGCAGCTTATCTAGCGGGAGGCGAGAGCAGTTCTTC. This codes for CASSLSSGRREQFF.

This clone was counted only a few times. The chain combines TRBV5-1 with TRBJ1-2; D possibly corresponds to TRBD1 (5 bases). The V end was cut by 0 bases, the J end by 3 bases, with 9 bases between. CDR1 and CDR2 (germline): SGHRS, YFSETQ. The CDR3 consists of 14 residues. CDR3 DNA: TGCGCCAGCAGCTTGGCCGCACAGGACTATGGCTACACCTTC. It is translated as CASSLAAQDYGYTF.

The chain employs TRBV27 and TRBJ1-1; 7 bases are a match to TRBD1. V dropped 1 base and J dropped 4; count of bases not matched to a gene: 18. CDR3 length equals 19 residues. Germline lookup yields CDR1 MNHEY and CDR2 SMNVEV (reference sequence). The CDR3 reads CASSLWSPGQPTHGTEAFF. DNA for the CDR3: TGTGCCAGCAGTTTATGGAGCCCGGGACAGCCGACTCACGGCACTGAAGCTTTCTTT.

The chain combines TRBV5-4 with TRBJ1-2, with 9 bases lining up with TRBD1. The germline V gene has CDR1 SGHNT and CDR2 YYREEE (reference sequence). The CDR3 covers 17 residues. Trimming removed 1 base from V and 3 bases from J; junction bases left unmatched: 10. The CDR3 sequence: CASSLPGLTGGDYGYTF. In DNA form, the CDR3 reads TGTGCCAGCAGCTTGCCAGGCCTTACAGGGGGCGACTATGGCTACACCTTC. Full variable domain (missing parts from reference TRBV5-4 and TRBJ1-2): ETGVTQSPTHLIKTRGQQVTLRCSSQSGHNTVSWYQQALGQGPQFIFQYYREEENGRGNFPPRFSGLQFPNYSSELNVNALELDDSALYLCASSLPGLTGGDYGYTFGSGTRLTVV.

The V call is TRBV15, the J call TRBJ2-7; no clear D gene. The CDR3 is 17 amino acids. Trimming stripped 0 bases from V and 3 bases from J, with 18 bases between. CDR1 and CDR2 from the germline V gene are LNHNV and YYDKDF (reference sequence). The CDR3 region is CATSRDEDGDFRYEQYF. Here the CDR3 DNA reads TGTGCCACCAGCAGAGATGAAGATGGCGACTTCCGCTACGAGCAGTACTTC.

CDR3 sequence (DNA): TGTGCCAGCAGCCAGCGGGGGGCGACCGATGGCTACACCTTC. Amino acids: CASSQRGATDGYTF. The chain couples TRBV7-9 to TRBJ1-2; weak D call: TRBD1 (6 bases). V lost 5 bases, J lost 6 bases, and 16 bases lay in between. The CDR3 totals 14 residues. Germline CDR1 reads SEHNR; CDR2 reads FQNEAQ (reference sequence).

The rearrangement links TRBV28 to TRBJ1-1; D unresolved. In germline, CDR1 is MDHEN, CDR2 SYDVKM. The CDR3 runs to 13 residues. V was cut by 5 bases and J by 3 bases, with 10 bases left in between. CDR3 DNA: TGTGCCAGCAGTCGCGCTACTTACACTGAAGCTTTCTTT. Translation: CASSRATYTEAFF.

This sequence joins TRBV6-6 and TRBJ1-1, with D perhaps TRBD1 (5 bases). Germline CDR1 is MNHNY and CDR2 is SVGAGI (reference sequence). V was clipped by 5 bases and J by 5 bases, with 21 bases between them. This CDR3 is 16 amino acids long. The CDR3 sequence is CASSLQGRVGPTEAFF. CDR3 sequence (DNA): TGTGCCAGCAGTCTCCAGGGTAGGGTGGGCCCGACTGAAGCTTTCTTT.

This rearrangement joins TRBV5-1 to TRBJ2-3; 7 positions agree with TRBD2. The germline V gene has CDR1 SGHRS and CDR2 YFSETQ. CDR3 length: 15 residues. V gave up 0 bases and J gave up 5 bases; unmatched junction bases: 6. In DNA form, the CDR3 reads TGCGCCAGCAGCTTGGAAGCGGGACCCCTAGATACGCAGTATTTT. Residues: CASSLEAGPLDTQYF.

J is TRBJ2-5 and V is TRBV5-1, with no clear D. Germline V gene lookup returns CDR1 SGHRS and CDR2 YFSETQ. Trimming pared 2 bases from V and 1 base from J, leaving 6 bases between. The CDR3 is 13 residues long. CDR3 DNA sequence: TGCGCCAGCAGCTTAGCGTTCCAAGAGACCCAGTACTTC. It encodes CASSLAFQETQYF.

This chain uses TRBV5-1 with TRBJ1-2; 12 bases are a match to TRBD1. Germline V lookup: CDR1 SGHRS, CDR2 YFSETQ. This CDR3 has 15 amino acids. V lost 4 bases, J lost 6 bases, and 7 bases stayed unmatched. CDR3 DNA: TGCGCCAGCAGCAGTCGGGACAGGGGGCGTGATGGCTACACCTTC. As protein: CASSSRDRGRDGYTF.

This clone was observed a single time. V gene TRBV5-4 combines with J gene TRBJ1-2, with 10 bases that match TRBD1. The V and J ends lost 2 bases and 8 bases, in that order; junction bases with no gene match: 12. There are 16 residues in the CDR3. Per the germline V gene, CDR1 is SGHNT and CDR2 is YYREEE (reference sequence). The CDR3 loop reads CASSLDRGPTGGGYTF. The DNA of the CDR3 is TGTGCCAGCAGCTTAGACAGGGGGCCCACTGGAGGGGGCTACACCTTC.

V usage is TRBV6-5 and J usage is TRBJ2-1; 7 bases match TRBD2. Germline trimming cut 0 bases from V and 10 bases from J; bases unmatched to any gene: 3. Germline assignment: CDR1 MNHEY and CDR2 SVGAGI. The CDR3 has 13 residues. CDR3 sequence (DNA): TGTGCCAGCAGTTACTCGGCGGGAGACGAGCAGTTCTTC. Encoded protein: CASSYSAGDEQFF.

V usage is TRBV6-8 and J usage is TRBJ1-1; D is unclear. V was cut by 7 bases and J by 7 bases, with 7 bases left in between. Germline V gives CDR1 MNHGY, CDR2 SAAAGT. This CDR3 comprises 10 residues. The DNA for the CDR3 is TGTGCCAGCACTAGACTTGAAGCTTTCTTT. Translating gives CASTRLEAFF.

This clone has a handful of counts. The chain links TRBV6-1 to TRBJ1-3; TRBD1 might be the D (6 bases). Trimming pared 4 bases from V and 0 bases from J, leaving 10 bases between. Germline V lookup: CDR1 MNHNS, CDR2 SASEGT. This CDR3 has 15 residues. The CDR3 loop reads CASSVTGISGNTIYF. The CDR3 DNA sequence: TGTGCCAGCAGTGTAACAGGGATCTCTGGAAACACCATATATTTT.

This chain uses TRBV5-4 with TRBJ1-2; D is possibly TRBD1 (6 bases). The CDR3 length is 14 residues. Trimming left V 1 base short and J 4 bases short, with 11 bases between. Germline CDR1 SGHNT, CDR2 YYREEE (reference sequence). The CDR3 DNA sequence: TGTGCCAGCAGCTTGTTAGGACAGAGCTATGGCTACACCTTC. Its protein product is CASSLLGQSYGYTF.

The V gene is TRBV28, the J gene TRBJ1-2; 10 bases fit TRBD1. With 5 bases clipped from V and 4 bases from J, the junction kept 7 bases outside the gene matches. The CDR3 contains 15 residues. The germline CDR1 and CDR2 sequences are MDHEN and SYDVKM. CDR3 sequence: CASSQMDRGFYGYTF. CDR3 DNA: TGTGCCAGCAGTCAAATGGACAGGGGGTTCTATGGCTACACCTTC.

The genes are TRBV19 and TRBJ1-2; D may be TRBD1 (5 bases). The germline V gene has CDR1 LNHDA and CDR2 SQIVND (reference sequence). Between the trimmed V and J ends, which lost 3 bases and 3 bases, there was a span of 8 bases. The CDR3 runs 13 residues. The CDR3: CASSIQGHYGYTF. The CDR3 nucleotides read TGTGCCAGTAGTATCCAGGGCCACTATGGCTACACCTTC.

The genes are TRBV30 and TRBJ2-2; 10 nucleotides line up with TRBD1. The CDR3 is made up of 15 amino acids. CDR1 is GTSNPN, CDR2 SVGIG, per germline (reference sequence). The ends lost 3 bases at V and 2 bases at J; junction bases unmatched: 3. CDR3 residues: CAWRRDRGNTGELFF. DNA for the CDR3: TGTGCCTGGAGGAGGGACAGGGGAAACACCGGGGAGCTGTTTTTT.